Presented here are 3 T cell receptor beta chains from one specimen sequenced in a study of shared clonotypes between healthy human individuals. Only in-frame clones appear in the TCRdb table, and some are missing; sequencing was by immunoSEQ multiplex PCR. The data hold about a million clones, with under 80% observed a single time. Sample: memory CD4+ T cells sorted from blood. Subset specified: CD45RA-negative fraction. These receptors were collected from a man aged 18 to 35 in good health.

The chain uses TRBV19 and TRBJ2-5; no clear D gene. Trimming pared 4 bases from V and 1 base from J, leaving 19 bases between. The CDR3 is made up of 17 amino acids. Germline V gene sequence: CDR1 LNHDA, CDR2 SQIVND (reference sequence). CDR3 in amino acids: CASSTPFGRSVQETQYF. The DNA for the CDR3 is TGTGCCAGTAGTACCCCCTTCGGGCGGAGCGTCCAAGAGACCCAGTACTTC.

V usage is TRBV18 and J usage is TRBJ1-1; unclear D gene. V lost 3 bases, J lost 1 base, and 15 bases lay in between. The CDR3 has 16 amino acids. Germline assignment: CDR1 KGHSH and CDR2 LQKENI. The CDR3 sequence is CASSPNGPLTNTEAFF. The CDR3, as DNA: TGTGCCAGCTCACCGAATGGCCCCCTAACGAACACTGAAGCTTTCTTT.

The CDR3 region has the DNA TGTGCCAGCAGTTACAGTGGGAGGGCAGTAGATACGCAGTATTTT. Amino acid sequence: CASSYSGRAVDTQYF. The gene calls are TRBV6-5 and TRBJ2-3, with 7 positions matching TRBD2. This CDR3 has 15 amino acids. The ends lost 2 bases at V and 5 bases at J; junction bases unmatched: 7. Germline assignment: CDR1 MNHEY and CDR2 SVGAGI.